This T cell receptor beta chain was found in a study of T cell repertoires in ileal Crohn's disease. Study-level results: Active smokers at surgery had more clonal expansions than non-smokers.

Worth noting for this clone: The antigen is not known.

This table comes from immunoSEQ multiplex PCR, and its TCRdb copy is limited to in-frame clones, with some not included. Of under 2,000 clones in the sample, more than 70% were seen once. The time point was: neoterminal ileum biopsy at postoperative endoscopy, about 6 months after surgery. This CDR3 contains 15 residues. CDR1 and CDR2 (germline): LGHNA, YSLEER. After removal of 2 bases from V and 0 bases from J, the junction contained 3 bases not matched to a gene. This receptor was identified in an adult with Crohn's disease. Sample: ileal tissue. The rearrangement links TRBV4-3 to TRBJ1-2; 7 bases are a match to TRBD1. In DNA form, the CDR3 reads TGCGCCAGCAGCCAAAAAGACAGGGCTAACTATGGCTACACCTTC. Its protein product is CASSQKDRANYGYTF.